This is a list of T cell receptor beta chains from one sample in a study of molecular identifiers for immune sequencing clone quantification. TCRdb re-derived calls from the PCR reads in MiXCR, one entry per CDR3 protein. The sample consists of about 65,000 distinct CDR3 sequences, less than 20% of them appearing once. The sequencing sample was made of naive CD8+ T cells from blood, with Jurkat cell RNA spiked in. The receptor set was obtained from a human donor in good health. Some libraries in this study had Jurkat cell RNA spiked in. CDR3s include the opening cysteine and the closing phenylalanine or tryptophan. D genes are given only for firm matches. Clone sizes are given selectively: once, few, many, or a class where the clone is expanded.

-,14,TRBJ2-3,TRBV6-2/TRBV6-3,many,CASSLISGSDTQYF,TGTGCCAGCAGTCTAATATCCGGGTCAGATACGCAGTATTTT
-,15,TRBJ2-7,TRBV7-8,many,CASSRGGAAYYEQYF,TGTGCCAGCAGCCGTGGGGGGGCCGCGTACTACGAGCAGTACTTC
TRBD1,18,TRBJ2-6,TRBV27,many,CASKNGGQGAVGANVLTF,TGTGCCAGCAAAAATGGAGGACAGGGGGCAGTTGGGGCCAACGTCCTGACTTTC
TRBD2,14,TRBJ2-1,TRBV27,-,CASSGTSIRGEQFF,TGTGCCAGCAGCGGGACTAGCATTAGGGGTGAGCAGTTCTTC
-,13,TRBJ2-1,TRBV20-1,many,CGSTGWAYNEQFF,TGCGGATCAACAGGGTGGGCCTACAATGAGCAGTTCTTC
-,13,TRBJ1-4,TRBV4-1,many,CASSGLNNEKLFF,TGCGCCAGCAGCGGTCTGAATAATGAAAAACTGTTTTTT
TRBD2,16,TRBJ2-1,TRBV9,few,CASSQLGGRADNEQFF,TGTGCCAGCAGCCAACTTGGGGGGAGGGCGGATAATGAGCAGTTCTTC
TRBD2,15,TRBJ2-3,TRBV7-2,many,CASSPTSGRADTQYF,TGTGCCAGCAGCCCGACTAGCGGGAGGGCAGATACGCAGTATTTT
TRBD2,14,TRBJ2-1,TRBV5-1,-,CASKSGTSANEQFF,TGCGCCAGCAAGTCGGGGACTAGCGCCAATGAGCAGTTCTTC
-,14,TRBJ2-7,TRBV7-8,many,CASSLASGPYEQYF,TGTGCCAGCAGCTTAGCTTCTGGCCCCTACGAGCAGTACTTC
-,13,TRBJ2-2,TRBV27,many,CASSEWNTGELFF,TGTGCCAGCAGTGAGTGGAACACCGGGGAGCTGTTTTTT
TRBD2,16,TRBJ2-1,TRBV4-1,-,CASSQDALAVYNEQFF,TGCGCCAGCAGCCAAGATGCGCTAGCGGTTTACAATGAGCAGTTCTTC
-,12,TRBJ2-1,TRBV13,many,CASSQGHNEQFF,TGTGCCAGCAGTCAGGGGCACAATGAGCAGTTCTTC
-,15,TRBJ2-2,TRBV24-1,many,CATSDGGPNTGELFF,TGTGCCACCAGTGATGGGGGACCGAACACCGGGGAGCTGTTTTTT
TRBD2,14,TRBJ2-3,TRBV27,many,CASRSLAGTDTQYF,TGTGCCAGCAGATCCCTAGCGGGCACAGATACGCAGTATTTT
-,14,TRBJ1-2,TRBV28,many,CASSPQMGIYGYTF,TGTGCCAGCAGCCCCCAAATGGGGATCTATGGCTACACCTTC
TRBD1,16,TRBJ2-3,TRBV7-6,many,CASSLGTGDSTDTQYF,TGTGCCAGCAGCTTGGGAACAGGGGATAGCACAGATACGCAGTATTTT
TRBD1,13,TRBJ1-1,TRBV27,many,CASSTGQGWEAFF,TGTGCCAGCAGTACTGGACAGGGTTGGGAGGCTTTCTTT
-,13,TRBJ1-6,TRBV7-9,many,CASSPYGDSPLHF,TGTGCCAGCAGCCCCTACGGGGATTCACCCCTCCACTTT
-,15,TRBJ1-5,TRBV4-1,few,CASGHVPTENQPQHF,TGCGCCAGCGGCCATGTTCCGACAGAGAATCAGCCCCAGCATTTT
-,17,TRBJ2-2,TRBV24-1,many,CATSDLQGGKNTGELFF,TGTGCCACCAGTGATTTGCAAGGCGGGAAGAACACCGGGGAGCTGTTTTTT
-,15,TRBJ2-1,TRBV7-8,many,CASSIEGLSLNEQFF,TGTGCCAGCAGTATTGAGGGACTCTCCCTCAATGAGCAGTTCTTC
TRBD2,15,TRBJ2-3,TRBV3-1,many,CASRTGTSGFYTQYF,TGTGCCAGCAGGACCGGGACTAGCGGATTTTATACGCAGTATTTT
-,13,TRBJ1-3,TRBV6-5,many,CASSQLPGGPIYF,TGTGCCAGCAGTCAACTTCCTGGCGGGCCCATATATTTT
-,14,TRBJ2-3,TRBV28,many,CASSSTESTDTQYF,TGTGCCAGCAGTTCGACAGAGAGCACAGATACGCAGTATTTT
-,16,TRBJ2-7,TRBV4-1,many,CASSQDDRSYSYEQYF,TGCGCCAGCAGCCAAGACGACAGGTCATACTCCTACGAGCAGTACTTC
-,11,TRBJ1-1,TRBV6-6,many,CAALGATEAFF,TGTGCCGCCCTTGGGGCTACCGAAGCTTTCTTT
-,16,TRBJ1-4,TRBV6-2/TRBV6-3,many,CASSYPPEGRREKLFF,TGTGCCAGCAGTTACCCCCCGGAGGGGAGGAGAGAAAAACTGTTTTTT
TRBD2,16,TRBJ2-1,TRBV9,-,CASSFSGRLSYNEQFF,TGTGCCAGCAGCTTTAGCGGGAGACTCTCCTACAATGAGCAGTTCTTC
TRBD1,15,TRBJ1-4,TRBV7-9,few,CASSLRTGVDEKLFF,TGTGCCAGCAGCTTACGGACAGGGGTGGATGAAAAACTGTTTTTT
-,14,TRBJ2-7,TRBV20-1,many,CSAGGGGSSYEQYF,TGCAGTGCTGGGGGAGGCGGAAGCTCCTACGAGCAGTACTTC
TRBD2,17,TRBJ2-1,TRBV27,-,CASSFLAGGSPYNEQLF,TGTGCCAGCAGTTTTCTAGCGGGAGGTTCGCCCTACAATGAGCAGCTCTTC
-,16,TRBJ2-1,TRBV20-1,many,CSARDVTGRTTPEQFF,TGCAGTGCTAGAGATGTTACGGGGCGAACTACTCCTGAGCAGTTCTTC
TRBD2,14,TRBJ2-4,TRBV6-6,many,CASLAGLAKNIQYF,TGTGCCAGCCTAGCGGGGCTAGCCAAAAACATTCAGTACTTC
-,16,TRBJ2-3,TRBV5-1,many,CASRKESSAKLDTQYF,TGCGCCAGCAGGAAAGAGTCTAGCGCAAAGTTAGATACGCAGTATTTT
-,14,TRBJ2-6,TRBV11-2,many,CASSLISGANVLTF,TGTGCCAGCAGCCTGATCTCTGGGGCCAACGTCCTGACTTTC
-,14,TRBJ2-7,TRBV5-4,-,CASSFELNSYEQCF,TGTGCCAGCAGCTTCGAACTAAACTCCTACGAGCAGTGCTTC
-,17,TRBJ2-7,TRBV28,few,CASSPGSDRDLPYEQYF,TGTGCCAGCAGTCCCGGGAGCGACAGGGATTTACCCTACGAGCAGTACTTC
TRBD2,17,TRBJ2-3,TRBV28,many,CASRGLAGLIGTDTQYF,TGTGCCAGCAGGGGACTAGCGGGATTAATTGGTACAGATACGCAGTATTTT
-,12,TRBJ2-3,TRBV27,-,CASSQIADTQYF,TGTGCCAGCAGTCAGATAGCGGATACGCAGTATTTT
TRBD2,17,TRBJ2-5,TRBV6-2/TRBV6-3,many,CASSYEWEGRSRETQYF,TGTGCCAGCAGTTACGAGTGGGAGGGCCGTTCCAGGGAGACCCAGTACTTC